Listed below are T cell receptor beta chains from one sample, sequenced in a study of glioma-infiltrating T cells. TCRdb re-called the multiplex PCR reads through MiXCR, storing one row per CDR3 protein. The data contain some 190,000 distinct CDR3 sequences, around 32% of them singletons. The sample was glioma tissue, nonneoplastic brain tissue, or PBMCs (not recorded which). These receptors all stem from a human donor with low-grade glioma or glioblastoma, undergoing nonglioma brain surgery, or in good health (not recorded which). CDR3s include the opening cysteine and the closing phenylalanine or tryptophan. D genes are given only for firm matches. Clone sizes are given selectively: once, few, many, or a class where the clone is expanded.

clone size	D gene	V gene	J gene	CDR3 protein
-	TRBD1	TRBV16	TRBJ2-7	CASSQQGQLNSYEQYF
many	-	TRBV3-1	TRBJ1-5	CASSQDLNQPQHF
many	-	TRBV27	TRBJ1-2	CASSFESRRGYTF
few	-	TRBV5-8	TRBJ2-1	CASTPLGLRSSYNEQFF
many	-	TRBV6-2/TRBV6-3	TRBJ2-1	CASSSLAGEQFF
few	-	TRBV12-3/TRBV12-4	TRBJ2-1	CASQWDSSSYNEQFF
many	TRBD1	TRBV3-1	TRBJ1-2	CASSPTTGLPVYTF
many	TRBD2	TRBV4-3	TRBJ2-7	CASSQPPREDPYEQYF
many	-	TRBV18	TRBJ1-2	CASSPGEEQYGYTF
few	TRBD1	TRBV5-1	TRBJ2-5	CASSMTGEVETQYF
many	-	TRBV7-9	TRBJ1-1	CASSYPGGGTEAFF
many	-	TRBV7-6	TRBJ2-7	CASSLKEGYEQYF
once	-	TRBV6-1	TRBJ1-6	CASREWGAGSYNSSLHF
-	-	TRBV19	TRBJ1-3	CASSIPGRSSGNTIYF
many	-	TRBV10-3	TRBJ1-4	CAISASQGGEKLFF
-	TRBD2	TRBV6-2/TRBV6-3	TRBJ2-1	CASIQRESEQFF
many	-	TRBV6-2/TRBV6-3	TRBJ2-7	CASRVDARKQRIEQYF
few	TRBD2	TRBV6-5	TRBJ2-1	CASSFRDPLAGVFSSYNEQFF
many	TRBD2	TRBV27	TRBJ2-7	CASSTVPGLVYEQYF
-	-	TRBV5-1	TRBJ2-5	CASTSGRSLETQYF
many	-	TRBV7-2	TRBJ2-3	CASSSLGWADTQYF
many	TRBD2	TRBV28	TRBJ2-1	CATRGLASYNEQFF